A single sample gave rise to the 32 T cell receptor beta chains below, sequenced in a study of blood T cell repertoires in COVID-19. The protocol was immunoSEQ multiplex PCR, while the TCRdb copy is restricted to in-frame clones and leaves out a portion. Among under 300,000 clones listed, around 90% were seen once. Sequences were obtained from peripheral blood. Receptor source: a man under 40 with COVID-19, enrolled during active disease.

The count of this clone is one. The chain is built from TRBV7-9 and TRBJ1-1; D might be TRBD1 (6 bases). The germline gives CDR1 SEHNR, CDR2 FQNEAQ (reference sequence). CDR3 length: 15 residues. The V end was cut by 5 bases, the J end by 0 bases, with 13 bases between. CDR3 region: CASSLGRDMNTEAFF. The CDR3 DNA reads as TGTGCCAGCAGCCTCGGCAGGGACATGAACACTGAAGCTTTCTTT.

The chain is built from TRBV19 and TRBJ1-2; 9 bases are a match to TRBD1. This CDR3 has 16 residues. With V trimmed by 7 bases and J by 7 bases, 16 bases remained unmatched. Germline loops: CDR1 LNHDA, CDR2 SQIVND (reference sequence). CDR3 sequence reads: CASTTGTGSLGGGYTF. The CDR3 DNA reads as TGTGCCAGTACCACCGGGACAGGGTCACTTGGGGGTGGCTACACCTTC.

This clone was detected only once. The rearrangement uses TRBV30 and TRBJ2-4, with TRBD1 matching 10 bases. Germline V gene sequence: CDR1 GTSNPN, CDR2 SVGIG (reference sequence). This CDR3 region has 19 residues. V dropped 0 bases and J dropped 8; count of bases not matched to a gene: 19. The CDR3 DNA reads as TGTGCCTGGAGTGTACAGACAGGGGGCTTGCGAGGAATTCTGGACATTCAGTACTTC. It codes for CAWSVQTGGLRGILDIQYF. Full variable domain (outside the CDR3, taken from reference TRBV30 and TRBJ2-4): SQTIHQWPATLVQPVGSPLSLECTVEGTSNPNLYWYRQAAGRGLQLLFYSVGIGQISSEVPQNLSASRPQDRQFILSSKKLLLSDSGFYLCAWSVQTGGLRGILDIQYFGAGTRLSVL.

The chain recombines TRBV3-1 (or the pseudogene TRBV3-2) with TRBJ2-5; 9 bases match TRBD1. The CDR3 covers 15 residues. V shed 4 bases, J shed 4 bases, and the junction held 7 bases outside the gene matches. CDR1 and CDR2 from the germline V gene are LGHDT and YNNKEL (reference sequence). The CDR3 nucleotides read TGTGCCAGCAGCCTATCTACAGGGGGCAGAGAGACCCAGTACTTC. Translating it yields CASSLSTGGRETQYF.

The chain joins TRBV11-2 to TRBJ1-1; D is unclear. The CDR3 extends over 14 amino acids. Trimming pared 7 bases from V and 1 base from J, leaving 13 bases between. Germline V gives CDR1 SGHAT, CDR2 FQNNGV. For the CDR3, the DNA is TGTGCCAGCAACTTCCGTGGAGGGAACACTGAAGCTTTCTTT. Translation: CASNFRGGNTEAFF.

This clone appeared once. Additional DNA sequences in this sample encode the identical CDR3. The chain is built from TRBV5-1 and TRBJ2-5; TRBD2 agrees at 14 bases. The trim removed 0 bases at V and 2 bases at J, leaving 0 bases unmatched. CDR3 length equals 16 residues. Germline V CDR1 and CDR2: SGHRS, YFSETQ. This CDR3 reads CASSLGTSGGQETQYF. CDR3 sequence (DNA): TGCGCCAGCAGCTTGGGGACTAGCGGGGGGCAAGAGACCCAGTACTTC.

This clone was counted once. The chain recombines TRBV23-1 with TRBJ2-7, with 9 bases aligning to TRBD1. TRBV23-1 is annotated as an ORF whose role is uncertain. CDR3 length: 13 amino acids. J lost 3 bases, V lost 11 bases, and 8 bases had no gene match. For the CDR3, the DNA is TGCGCCTTGACGGGACAGGGCATCTACGAGCAGTACTTC. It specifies CALTGQGIYEQYF.

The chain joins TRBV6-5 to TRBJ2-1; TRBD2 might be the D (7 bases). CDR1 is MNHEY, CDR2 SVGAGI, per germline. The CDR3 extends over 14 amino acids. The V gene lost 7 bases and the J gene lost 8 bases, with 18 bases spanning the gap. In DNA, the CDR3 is TGTGCCAGCACCACACAGGGAGGGTTAGATGAGCAGTTCTTC. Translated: CASTTQGGLDEQFF.

The CDR3 is CASSLVGTSDNEQFF. The CDR3 DNA is TGTGCCAGCAGCTTAGTCGGGACTAGCGACAATGAGCAGTTCTTC. V and J are TRBV11-3 and TRBJ2-1; 10 positions agree with TRBD2. Looked up from germline, CDR1 is SGHNT and CDR2 is YENEEA. CDR3 size: 15 residues. V was clipped by 1 base and J by 5 bases; unmatched bases: 2.

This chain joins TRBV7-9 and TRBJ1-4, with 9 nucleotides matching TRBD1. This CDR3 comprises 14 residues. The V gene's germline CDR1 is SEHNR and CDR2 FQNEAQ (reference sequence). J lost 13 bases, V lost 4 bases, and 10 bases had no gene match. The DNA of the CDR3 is TGTGCCAGCAGCTCGGGACAGGGCTCGAGTTCACTGTTTTTT. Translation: CASSSGQGSSSLFF.

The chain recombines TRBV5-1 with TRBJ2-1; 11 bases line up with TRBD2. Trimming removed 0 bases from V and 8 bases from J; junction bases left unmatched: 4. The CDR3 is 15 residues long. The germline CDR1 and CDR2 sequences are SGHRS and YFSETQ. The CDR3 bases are TGCGCCAGCAGCTTGGGACTAGCGGGGACGGATGAGCAGTTCTTC. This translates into CASSLGLAGTDEQFF.

The CDR3 nucleotides are TGTGCCAGCAGTTACGGGACACCGAACACCGGGGAGCTGTTTTTT. Its protein product is CASSYGTPNTGELFF. The V and J genes are TRBV6-5 and TRBJ2-2; D perhaps matches TRBD1 (6 bases). V was trimmed by 2 bases and J by 0 bases, leaving 7 bases between them. The CDR3 is 15 amino acids. Germline assignment: CDR1 MNHEY and CDR2 SVGAGI.

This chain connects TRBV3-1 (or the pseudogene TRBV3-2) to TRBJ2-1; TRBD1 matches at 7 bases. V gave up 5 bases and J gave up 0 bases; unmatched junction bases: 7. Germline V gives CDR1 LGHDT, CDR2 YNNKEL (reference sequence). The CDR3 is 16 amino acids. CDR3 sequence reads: CASSKPTGPSYNEQFF. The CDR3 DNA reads TGTGCCAGCAGCAAGCCGACAGGGCCCTCCTACAATGAGCAGTTCTTC.

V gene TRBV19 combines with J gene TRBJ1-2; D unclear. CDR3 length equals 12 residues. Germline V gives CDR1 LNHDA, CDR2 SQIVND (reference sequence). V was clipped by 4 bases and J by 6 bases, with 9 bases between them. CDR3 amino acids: CASSRGGDGYTF. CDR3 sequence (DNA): TGTGCCAGTAGTAGGGGAGGCGATGGCTACACCTTC.

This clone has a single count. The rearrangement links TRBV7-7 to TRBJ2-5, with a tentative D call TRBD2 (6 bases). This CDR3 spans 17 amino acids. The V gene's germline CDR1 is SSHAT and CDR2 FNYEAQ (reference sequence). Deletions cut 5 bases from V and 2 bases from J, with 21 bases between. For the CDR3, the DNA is TGTGCCAGCAGCCAAAGATTTAGCGGTGGAGCACAAGAGACCCAGTACTTC. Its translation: CASSQRFSGGAQETQYF.

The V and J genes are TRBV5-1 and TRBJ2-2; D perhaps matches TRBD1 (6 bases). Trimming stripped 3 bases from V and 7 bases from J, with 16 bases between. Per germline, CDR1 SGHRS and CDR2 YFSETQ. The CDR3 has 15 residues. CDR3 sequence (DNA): TGCGCCAGCAGCTCCCAGGGGAGTGCTTACGGGGAGCTGTTTTTT. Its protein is CASSSQGSAYGELFF.

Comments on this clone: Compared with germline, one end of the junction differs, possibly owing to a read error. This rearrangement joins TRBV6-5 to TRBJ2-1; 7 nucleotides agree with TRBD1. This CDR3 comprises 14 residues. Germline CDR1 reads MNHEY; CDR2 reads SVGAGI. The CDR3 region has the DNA TGTGCCAGCATTTACGGGACAGATATCAATGAGCAGTTCTTC. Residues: CASIYGTDINEQFF.

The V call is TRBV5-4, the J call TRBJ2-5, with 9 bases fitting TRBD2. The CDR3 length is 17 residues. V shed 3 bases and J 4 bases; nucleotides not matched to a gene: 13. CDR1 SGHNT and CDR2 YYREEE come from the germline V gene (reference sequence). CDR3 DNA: TGTGCCAGCAGCTCCCCCGGGGGCGGGGGGGCTTTAGAGACCCAGTACTTC. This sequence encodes CASSSPGGGGALETQYF.

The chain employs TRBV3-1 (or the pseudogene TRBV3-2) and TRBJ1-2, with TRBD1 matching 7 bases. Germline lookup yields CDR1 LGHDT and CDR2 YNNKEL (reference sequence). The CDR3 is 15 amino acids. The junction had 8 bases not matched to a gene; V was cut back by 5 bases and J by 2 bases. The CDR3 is CASSSRQGRNYGYTF. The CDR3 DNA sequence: TGTGCCAGCAGCTCCCGACAGGGAAGAAACTATGGCTACACCTTC.

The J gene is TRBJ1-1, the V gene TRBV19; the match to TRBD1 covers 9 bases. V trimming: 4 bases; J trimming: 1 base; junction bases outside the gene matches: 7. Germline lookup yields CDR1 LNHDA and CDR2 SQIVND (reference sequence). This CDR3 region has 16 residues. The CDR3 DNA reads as TGTGCCAGTAGTACTACCCGGACAGGGGCGAACACTGAAGCTTTCTTT. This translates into CASSTTRTGANTEAFF.

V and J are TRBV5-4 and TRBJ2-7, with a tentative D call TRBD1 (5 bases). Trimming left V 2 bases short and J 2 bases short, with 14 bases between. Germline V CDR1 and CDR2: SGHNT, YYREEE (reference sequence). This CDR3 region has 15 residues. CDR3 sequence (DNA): TGTGCCAGCAGCTTTGGGCAGGGAAGACCCTACGAGCAGTACTTC. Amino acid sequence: CASSFGQGRPYEQYF.

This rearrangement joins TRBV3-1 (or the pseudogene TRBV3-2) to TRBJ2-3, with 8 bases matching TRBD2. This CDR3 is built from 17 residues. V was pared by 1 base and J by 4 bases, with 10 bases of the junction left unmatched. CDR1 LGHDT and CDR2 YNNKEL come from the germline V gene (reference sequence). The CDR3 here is CASSQVVGGAQSDTQYF. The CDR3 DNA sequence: TGTGCCAGCAGCCAAGTGGTCGGGGGGGCCCAGTCAGATACGCAGTATTTT.

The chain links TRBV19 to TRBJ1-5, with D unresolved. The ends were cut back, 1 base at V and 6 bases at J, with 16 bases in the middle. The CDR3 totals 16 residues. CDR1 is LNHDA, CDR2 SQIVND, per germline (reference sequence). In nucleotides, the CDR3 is TGTGCCAGTAGTATAGGTTGGGTTGAGCCTAGTCAGCCCCAGCATTTT. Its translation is CASSIGWVEPSQPQHF. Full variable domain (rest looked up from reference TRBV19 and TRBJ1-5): DGGITQSPKYLFRKEGQNVTLSCEQNLNHDAMYWYRQDPGQGLRLIYYSQIVNDFQKGDIAEGYSVSREKKESFPLTVTSAQKNPTAFYLCASSIGWVEPSQPQHFGDGTRLSIL.

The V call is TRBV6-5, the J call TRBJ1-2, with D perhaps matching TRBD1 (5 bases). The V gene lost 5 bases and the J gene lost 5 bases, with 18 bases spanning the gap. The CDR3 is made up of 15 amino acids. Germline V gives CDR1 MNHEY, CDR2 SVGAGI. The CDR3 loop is CASSQGMQGGYGYTF. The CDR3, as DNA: TGTGCCAGCAGTCAGGGTATGCAGGGAGGGTATGGCTACACCTTC.

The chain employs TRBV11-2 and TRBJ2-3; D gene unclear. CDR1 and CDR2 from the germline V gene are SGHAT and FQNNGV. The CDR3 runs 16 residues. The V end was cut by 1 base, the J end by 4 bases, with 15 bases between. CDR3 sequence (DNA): TGTGCCAGCAGCTTAGGTGGCACCAGGTCCCCAGATACGCAGTATTTT. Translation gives CASSLGGTRSPDTQYF.

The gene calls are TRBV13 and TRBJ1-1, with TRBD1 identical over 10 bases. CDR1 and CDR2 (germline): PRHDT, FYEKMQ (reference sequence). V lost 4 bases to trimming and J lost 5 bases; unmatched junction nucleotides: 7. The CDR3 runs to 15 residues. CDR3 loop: CASSSTGGAWTEAFF. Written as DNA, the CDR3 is TGTGCCAGCAGCTCGACAGGGGGCGCATGGACTGAAGCTTTCTTT.

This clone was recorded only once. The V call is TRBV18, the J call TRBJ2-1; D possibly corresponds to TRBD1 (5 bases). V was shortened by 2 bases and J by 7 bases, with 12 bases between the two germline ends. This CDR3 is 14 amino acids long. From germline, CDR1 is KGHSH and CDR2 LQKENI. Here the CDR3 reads CASSPEIRENEQFF. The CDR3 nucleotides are TGTGCCAGCTCACCAGAAATCAGGGAAAATGAGCAGTTCTTC.

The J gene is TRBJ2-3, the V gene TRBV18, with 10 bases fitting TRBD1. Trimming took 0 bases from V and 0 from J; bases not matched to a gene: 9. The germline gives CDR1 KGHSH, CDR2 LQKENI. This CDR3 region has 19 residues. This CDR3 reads CASSPPGQGSGSSTDTQYF. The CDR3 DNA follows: TGTGCCAGCTCACCACCGGGACAGGGGTCCGGTTCTAGCACAGATACGCAGTATTTT. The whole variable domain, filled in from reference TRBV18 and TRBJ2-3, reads NAGVMQNPRHLVRRRGQEARLRCSPMKGHSHVYWYRQLPEEGLKFMVYLQKENIIDESGMPKERFSAEFPKEGPSILRIQQVVRGDSAAYFCASSPPGQGSGSSTDTQYFGPGTRLTVL.

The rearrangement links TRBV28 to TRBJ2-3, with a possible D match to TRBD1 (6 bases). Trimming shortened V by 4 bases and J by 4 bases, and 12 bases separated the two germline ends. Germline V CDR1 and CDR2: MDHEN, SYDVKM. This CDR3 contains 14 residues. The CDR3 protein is CASSSQGLADTQYF. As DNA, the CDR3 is TGTGCCAGCAGTTCACAGGGTTTGGCAGATACGCAGTATTTT. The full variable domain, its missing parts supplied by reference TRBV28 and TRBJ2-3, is DVKVTQSSRYLVKRTGEKVFLECVQDMDHENMFWYRQDPGLGLRLIYFSYDVKMKEKGDIPEGYSVSREKKERFSLILESASTNQTSMYLCASSSQGLADTQYFGPGTRLTVL.

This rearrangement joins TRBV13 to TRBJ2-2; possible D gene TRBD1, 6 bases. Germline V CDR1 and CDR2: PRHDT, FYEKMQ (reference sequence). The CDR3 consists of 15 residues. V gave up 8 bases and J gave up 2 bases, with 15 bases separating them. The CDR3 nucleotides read TGTGCCAGCCTTAGAGGACAGCTAAACACCGGGGAGCTGTTTTTT. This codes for CASLRGQLNTGELFF.

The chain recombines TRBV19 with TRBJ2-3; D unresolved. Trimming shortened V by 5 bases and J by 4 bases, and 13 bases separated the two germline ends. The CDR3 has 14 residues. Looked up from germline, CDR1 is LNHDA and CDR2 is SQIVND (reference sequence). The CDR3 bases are TGTGCCAGTAGTCCCAGCGAGGCTTCAGATACGCAGTATTTT. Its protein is CASSPSEASDTQYF.

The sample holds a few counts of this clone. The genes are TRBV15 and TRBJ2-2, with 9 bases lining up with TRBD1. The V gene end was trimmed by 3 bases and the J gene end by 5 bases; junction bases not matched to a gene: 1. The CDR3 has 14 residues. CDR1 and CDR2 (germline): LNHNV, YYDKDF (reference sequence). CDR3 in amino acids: CATSRGQGTGELFF. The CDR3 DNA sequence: TGTGCCACCAGCAGGGGACAGGGAACCGGGGAGCTGTTTTTT.